These 15 T cell receptor beta chains originate from one sample sequenced in a study of early T cells in non-severe SARS-CoV-2 infection. TCRdb re-derived calls from the 5' RACE reads in MiXCR, one entry per CDR3 protein. The sample contains approximately 44,000 distinct CDR3 sequences, more than 9% of which appear only once. Sample: whole blood. All receptors come from an adult who was a healthcare worker with PCR-confirmed SARS-CoV-2 infection or an uninfected control (not recorded which).

This clonotype appeared many times. V gene TRBV4-3 combines with J gene TRBJ2-3, with a tentative D call TRBD2 (6 bases). The CDR3 is 14 residues long. The V gene lost 0 bases and the J gene lost 7 bases, with 11 bases spanning the gap. Germline V CDR1 and CDR2: LGHNA, YSLEER. The CDR3 DNA follows: TGCGCCAGCAGCCAAGATGGGGCGGGATATACGCAGTATTTT. It translates to CASSQDGAGYTQYF.

This clonotype was detected many times. The chain recombines TRBV9 with TRBJ2-5, with D perhaps being TRBD1 or TRBD2 (6 bases each). Germline V gene data show CDR1 as SGDLS and CDR2 as YYNGEE. The CDR3 runs 14 residues. V shed 2 bases and J shed 7 bases, with 15 bases lying between them. CDR3 region: CASSVGDTGGTQYF. For the CDR3, the DNA is TGTGCCAGCAGCGTGGGGGACACCGGGGGGACCCAGTACTTC. The full variable domain, completed using reference TRBV9 and TRBJ2-5, is DSGVTQTPKHLITATGQRVTLRCSPRSGDLSVYWYQQSLDQGLQFLIQYYNGEERAKGNILERFSAQQFPDLHSELNLSSLELGDSALYFCASSVGDTGGTQYFGPGTRLLVL.

The rearrangement joins TRBV2 to TRBJ2-3; no clear D gene. V lost 3 bases to trimming and J lost 6 bases, with 10 bases between them. The CDR3 totals 13 residues. Germline lookup yields CDR1 SNHLY and CDR2 FYNNEI. The CDR3 DNA follows: TGTGCCAGCAGTGACAAGAAGTACGATACGCAGTATTTT. It yields the protein CASSDKKYDTQYF. The full variable domain, its missing parts supplied by reference TRBV2 and TRBJ2-3, is EPEVTQTPSHQVTQMGQEVILRCVPISNHLYFYWYRQILGQKVEFLVSFYNNEISEKSEIFDDQFSVERPDGSNFTLKIRSTKLEDSAMYFCASSDKKYDTQYFGPGTRLTVL.

This clonotype appeared a few times. V gene TRBV5-6 combines with J gene TRBJ2-2; D could derive from TRBD1 or TRBD2 (5 bases each). CDR1 and CDR2 from the germline V gene are SGHDT and YYEEEE. V was trimmed by 0 bases and J by 5 bases, leaving 11 bases between them. The CDR3 is made up of 15 amino acids. DNA for the CDR3: TGTGCCAGCAGCTTGGCTGGGACGGGAACCGGGGAGCTGTTTTTT. Translated, it gives CASSLAGTGTGELFF. Looking up the rest from reference TRBV5-6 and TRBJ2-2 gives the full variable domain: DAGVTQSPTHLIKTRGQQVTLRCSPKSGHDTVSWYQQALGQGPQFIFQYYEEEERQRGNFPDRFSGHQFPNYSSELNVNALLLGDSALYLCASSLAGTGTGELFFGEGSRLTVL.

The chain carries TRBV29-1 and TRBJ2-7, with a tentative D call TRBD1 (6 bases). The V end lost 0 bases, the J end lost 2 bases, and 14 bases lay between the germline ends. The CDR3 is 15 residues long. CDR1 SQVTM and CDR2 ANQGSEA come from the germline V gene. The chain's CDR3 is CSVEDKENRAYEQYF. Written as DNA, the CDR3 is TGCAGCGTTGAAGATAAGGAGAACAGGGCCTACGAGCAGTACTTC.

The gene calls are TRBV2 and TRBJ2-7; D unresolved. The germline V gene encodes CDR1 SNHLY and CDR2 FYNNEI. V lost 5 bases, J lost 5 bases, and 4 bases lay in between. There are 10 residues in the CDR3. The CDR3, as DNA: TGTGCCAGCAGTCCCCACGAGCAGTACTTC. This codes for CASSPHEQYF.

This clonotype was seen at least ten times. V gene TRBV11-2 combines with J gene TRBJ2-7; tentative D call: TRBD1 (5 bases). V lost 4 bases to trimming and J lost 2 bases, with 15 bases between them. CDR3 length: 15 residues. Germline V gene data show CDR1 as SGHAT and CDR2 as FQNNGV. The chain's CDR3 is CASSYLPDSTYEQYF. The CDR3 DNA is TGTGCCAGCAGCTACCTACCAGACAGCACCTACGAGCAGTACTTC.

In its sample, this clonotype was seen a few times. Here the CDR3 DNA reads TGTGCCACCAGTGATTTGGGGAGGCCGGAGACCCAGTACTTC. Protein product: CATSDLGRPETQYF. The rearrangement joins TRBV24-1 to TRBJ2-5; TRBD2 might be the D (6 bases). This CDR3 has 14 amino acids. Deletions cut 0 bases from V and 5 bases from J, with 9 bases between. Germline V lookup: CDR1 KGHDR, CDR2 SFDVKD.

The chain carries TRBV20-1 and TRBJ2-3; 8 bases are a match to TRBD2. Germline CDR1 reads DFQATT; CDR2 reads SNEGSKA (reference sequence). This CDR3 has 15 amino acids. The CDR3 here is CASGPAGARGDTQYF. The CDR3 bases are TGCGCCTCCGGGCCAGCGGGGGCCCGGGGGGATACGCAGTATTTT.

This clonotype was picked up a small number of times. The V call is TRBV3-1, the J call TRBJ1-3; D is perhaps TRBD1 (6 bases). This CDR3 comprises 13 residues. Germline V gene sequence: CDR1 LGHDT, CDR2 YNNKEL (reference sequence). Trimming took off 3 bases at V and 4 bases at J, with 7 bases between the two ends. The chain's CDR3 is CASSHGQGNTIYF. CDR3 sequence (DNA): TGTGCCAGCAGCCACGGACAGGGAAACACCATATATTTT.

By frequency in the sample, this clonotype is medium-sized (0.01 to 0.1%). The V call is TRBV11-2, the J call TRBJ2-2, with D uncertain. The V and J ends lost 4 bases and 1 base respectively, with 19 bases between them. The germline V gene has CDR1 SGHAT and CDR2 FQNNGV. The CDR3 spans 18 residues. The CDR3 protein is CASSSRVARRLNTGELFF. CDR3 DNA sequence: TGTGCCAGCAGCTCACGCGTCGCCCGAAGACTGAACACCGGGGAGCTGTTTTTT.

The table lists this clonotype with many counts. This chain links TRBV7-2 with TRBJ2-5, with D unresolved. CDR1 and CDR2 from the germline V gene are SGHTA and FQGNSA. The CDR3 loop spans 12 amino acids. Trimming cost V 1 base and J 5 bases, with 5 bases left between them. The CDR3, as DNA: TGTGCCAGCAGCTTAGGGTATGAGACCCAGTACTTC. It is translated as CASSLGYETQYF.

The rearrangement joins TRBV12-5 to TRBJ2-5, with 7 bases matching TRBD1. The CDR3 is 15 residues long. The germline CDR1 and CDR2 sequences are LGHNT and FRNRAP. The V and J ends lost 6 bases and 0 bases, in that order; junction bases with no gene match: 7. In DNA form, the CDR3 reads TGTGCTAGTGGCCGTGACAGGGAGTACCAAGAGACCCAGTACTTC. It encodes CASGRDREYQETQYF.

In its sample, this clonotype was seen many times. For the CDR3, the DNA is TGTGCCAGCAGCCGACTGGGGGGCGATGAGCAGTTCTTC. This sequence encodes CASSRLGGDEQFF. The chain is built from TRBV3-1 and TRBJ2-1, with D perhaps assigned TRBD1 or TRBD2 (6 bases each). Trimming shortened V by 4 bases and J by 8 bases, and 12 bases separated the two germline ends. The CDR3 totals 13 residues. CDR1 and CDR2 (germline): LGHDT, YNNKEL (reference sequence).

This clonotype is medium-sized within its sample. The V gene is TRBV11-2, the J gene TRBJ2-1; D uncertain. This CDR3 is built from 13 residues. Germline-derived CDR1 and CDR2 are SGHAT and FQNNGV. V was trimmed by 0 bases and J by 12 bases, leaving 12 bases between them. The CDR3, as DNA: TGTGCCAGCAGCTTAGAGGGGTCCACCCGGCAGTTCTTC. This translates into CASSLEGSTRQFF.